The 27 T cell receptor beta chains listed next were all sequenced from one sample in a study of T cell changes during pregnancy in multiple sclerosis. Profiling relied on immunoSEQ multiplex PCR, and the TCRdb table lists in-frame clones only, not all of them. Of tens of thousands of clones in the sample, over 85% were seen once. The sample here was CD4+ T cells from peripheral blood mononuclear cells, taken before pregnancy. These receptor sequences come from a female donor with multiple sclerosis, enrolled in a pregnancy study.

This chain connects TRBV4-1 to TRBJ2-4; a possible D gene is TRBD1 (7 bases). The V gene lost 8 bases and the J gene lost 7 bases, with 15 bases spanning the gap. The CDR3 length is 13 residues. Germline values: CDR1 MGHRA, CDR2 YSYEKL. DNA for the CDR3: TGCGCCAGCGGACAACAGGGGAGGAACATTCAGTACTTC. Translated: CASGQQGRNIQYF.

By sample fraction, this clone is medium-sized. The chain uses TRBV19 and TRBJ1-1; possible D gene TRBD1, 5 bases. Germline CDR1 reads LNHDA; CDR2 reads SQIVND (reference sequence). Trimming took 9 bases from V and 3 from J, leaving 14 bases between them. The CDR3 runs to 13 residues. CDR3 residues: CASKYDRDTEAFF. For the CDR3, the DNA is TGTGCCAGCAAGTATGACAGAGACACTGAAGCTTTCTTT.

This chain joins TRBV7-6 and TRBJ1-3; tentative D call: TRBD1 (5 bases). Trimming left V 4 bases short and J 0 bases short, with 10 bases between. This CDR3 spans 15 amino acids. Germline loops: CDR1 SGHVS, CDR2 FNYEAQ. For the CDR3, the DNA is TGTGCCAGCAGCTCGGGCGGGACCTCTGGAAACACCATATATTTT. The encoded protein is CASSSGGTSGNTIYF.

This clone was counted only a few times. The J gene is TRBJ2-7, the V gene TRBV5-4; D perhaps matches TRBD1 (5 bases). V lost 7 bases and J lost 1, with 18 bases in between. This CDR3 has 15 residues. Germline CDR1 and CDR2: SGHNT and YYREEE (reference sequence). CDR3 DNA sequence: TGTGCCAGCCGAAACAGGCCCTCCTCATCCTACGAGCAGTACTTC. Its protein product is CASRNRPSSSYEQYF.

V and J are TRBV5-1 and TRBJ2-2; no firm D call. Between the trimmed V and J ends, which lost 0 bases and 8 bases, there was a span of 17 bases. The CDR3 is made up of 16 amino acids. From germline, CDR1 is SGHRS and CDR2 YFSETQ. The CDR3 loop reads CASSLEQPKIPGELFF. For the CDR3, the DNA is TGCGCCAGCAGCTTGGAACAGCCCAAGATTCCGGGGGAGCTGTTTTTT.

This clone was seen once. The V gene is TRBV2, the J gene TRBJ2-1; 7 nucleotides agree with TRBD2. Germline values: CDR1 SNHLY, CDR2 FYNNEI. This CDR3 region has 15 residues. Trimming took 7 bases from V and 0 from J; bases not matched to a gene: 6. The CDR3 DNA reads TGTGCCAGCAAAAAGGGCGGGAGCTCCTACAATGAGCAGTTCTTC. This sequence encodes CASKKGGSSYNEQFF.

The chain recombines TRBV25-1 with TRBJ1-1; TRBD1 is a possible D gene (5 bases). The V gene lost 5 bases and the J gene lost 0 bases, with 19 bases spanning the gap. The CDR3 runs to 17 residues. CDR1 is MGHDK, CDR2 SYGVNS, per germline. As DNA, the CDR3 is TGTGCCAGCAGTTCAAGTCAGGCGGGGGGACTGAACACTGAAGCTTTCTTT. Residues: CASSSSQAGGLNTEAFF.

J is TRBJ2-1 and V is TRBV6-6, with a weak D call TRBD1 (5 bases). Germline CDR1 is MNHNY and CDR2 is SVGAGI (reference sequence). V was pared by 4 bases and J by 4 bases, with 8 bases between. The CDR3 consists of 13 residues. CDR3 DNA sequence: TGTGCCAGCAGTTTGGACACATACAATGAGCAGTTCTTC. Translation: CASSLDTYNEQFF.

This clone was observed a single time. The rearrangement joins TRBV28 to TRBJ2-5, with D possibly matching TRBD1 (6 bases). The V and J ends lost 4 bases and 2 bases respectively, with 23 bases between them. The germline V gene encodes CDR1 MDHEN and CDR2 SYDVKM. This CDR3 region has 18 residues. The CDR3 sequence is CASSSHQRTELKQETQYF. The CDR3 bases are TGTGCCAGCAGTTCTCACCAACGGACAGAGCTCAAGCAAGAGACCCAGTACTTC.

This rearrangement joins TRBV19 to TRBJ1-1; D unclear. This CDR3 has 15 amino acids. V lost 3 bases, J lost 0 bases, and 11 bases lay in between. Germline V gene lookup returns CDR1 LNHDA and CDR2 SQIVND (reference sequence). The CDR3 sequence is CASSISGSLNTEAFF. CDR3 nucleotides: TGTGCCAGTAGTATCAGTGGGAGCCTGAACACTGAAGCTTTCTTT.

This rearrangement joins TRBV11-3 to TRBJ1-1; 7 bases map to TRBD1. J was trimmed by 0 bases and V by 4 bases; bases with no gene match: 5. Per the germline V gene, CDR1 is SGHNT and CDR2 is YENEEA. The CDR3 spans 15 residues. In nucleotides, the CDR3 is TGTGCCAGCAGCTCCCGGGACAGCCTGAACACTGAAGCTTTCTTT. It is translated as CASSSRDSLNTEAFF.

This clone was detected only once. The V call is TRBV5-1, the J call TRBJ1-1; a weak D match, TRBD1 (6 bases). V lost 4 bases and J 4 bases, leaving 17 bases between the germline ends. The CDR3 sequence is 15 residues long. Germline V CDR1 and CDR2: SGHRS, YFSETQ. As DNA, the CDR3 is TGCGCCAGCAGCCTAAACAGGGAGCTTCGCACTGAAGCTTTCTTT. Its translation is CASSLNRELRTEAFF.

The gene calls are TRBV4-3 and TRBJ2-3, with D unresolved. Trimming stripped 0 bases from V and 4 bases from J, with 14 bases between. This CDR3 is built from 16 residues. The germline CDR1 and CDR2 sequences are LGHNA and YSLEER. CDR3 sequence (DNA): TGCGCCAGCAGCCAAGATGAGTCAGGCGCCTCAGATACGCAGTATTTT. Residues: CASSQDESGASDTQYF.

The genes are TRBV27 and TRBJ2-1; no reliable D call. CDR3 length equals 11 residues. The germline gives CDR1 MNHEY, CDR2 SMNVEV (reference sequence). V was pared by 4 bases and J by 6 bases, with 4 bases between. CDR3 sequence (DNA): TGTGCCAGCAGTTCTACCAATGAGCAGTTCTTC. Translating gives CASSSTNEQFF.

The rearrangement uses TRBV27 and TRBJ2-1, with 12 bases lining up with TRBD2. There are 17 residues in the CDR3. Germline V gene data show CDR1 as MNHEY and CDR2 as SMNVEV (reference sequence). The V and J ends lost 4 bases and 3 bases, in that order; junction bases with no gene match: 7. The CDR3 region is CASSSGLAGTRYNEQFF. In DNA, the CDR3 is TGTGCCAGCAGTTCCGGACTAGCGGGAACCCGCTACAATGAGCAGTTCTTC.

This clone was seen a single time. The genes are TRBV30 and TRBJ2-5, with 8 bases lining up with TRBD2. The J segment lost 1 base and the V segment lost 0 bases, leaving 1 base of the junction unmatched. The germline CDR1 and CDR2 sequences are GTSNPN and SVGIG (reference sequence). The CDR3 has 14 amino acids. The CDR3 DNA is TGTGCCTGGAGTGTTACTAGCGGCCAAGAGACCCAGTACTTC. It is translated as CAWSVTSGQETQYF.

As to this clone: This may arise from a read error, as a much more abundant clone is one base away. The V and J genes are TRBV7-9 and TRBJ2-7; D call uncertain. Germline V lookup: CDR1 SEHNR, CDR2 FQNEAQ (reference sequence). V was pared by 1 base and J by 6 bases, with 4 bases between. The CDR3 covers 11 residues. The CDR3, as DNA: TGTGCCAGCAGCTTAGACGGCGAGCAGTACTTC. This codes for CASSLDGEQYF.

V gene TRBV2 combines with J gene TRBJ2-5; D uncertain. V lost 5 bases, J lost 3 bases, and 4 bases lay in between. This CDR3 contains 11 residues. Germline CDR1 reads SNHLY; CDR2 reads FYNNEI. The CDR3 protein is CASSLKETQYF. The CDR3 DNA sequence: TGTGCCAGCAGTCTAAAAGAGACCCAGTACTTC.

The chain carries TRBV29-1 and TRBJ2-3, with D hard to call. The CDR3 spans 13 residues. Trimming took off 4 bases at V and 2 bases at J, with 10 bases between the two ends. Per germline, CDR1 SQVTM and CDR2 ANQGSEA. CDR3 sequence reads: CSVGRHLTDTQYF. The CDR3 nucleotides read TGCAGCGTTGGGCGGCACCTCACAGATACGCAGTATTTT.

The rearrangement uses TRBV7-9 and TRBJ2-3; weak D call: TRBD2 (6 bases). Germline-derived CDR1 and CDR2 are SEHNR and FQNEAQ (reference sequence). This CDR3 has 14 residues. The CDR3 DNA reads TGTGCTATCCTCGGCGGGATCAGCACAGATACGCAGTATTTT. It translates to CAILGGISTDTQYF.

J is TRBJ2-2 and V is TRBV7-6; 8 bases match TRBD2. The CDR3 spans 17 residues. With V trimmed by 1 base and J by 1 base, 5 bases remained unmatched. The germline V gene has CDR1 SGHVS and CDR2 FNYEAQ. The CDR3 region is CASSLGGLAGNTGELFF. CDR3 DNA sequence: TGTGCCAGCAGCTTAGGAGGGCTAGCGGGGAACACCGGGGAGCTGTTTTTT.

This chain uses TRBV6-6 with TRBJ2-1, with 10 bases lining up with TRBD2. Per germline, CDR1 MNHNY and CDR2 SVGAGI (reference sequence). V dropped 2 bases and J dropped 8; count of bases not matched to a gene: 3. The CDR3 sequence is 14 residues long. The CDR3 sequence: CASSYASGSYEQFF. The CDR3 nucleotides read TGTGCCAGCAGTTACGCTAGCGGGAGCTATGAGCAGTTCTTC.

The CDR3 sequence: CASGEGGGNQPQHF. The CDR3 DNA sequence: TGTGCCAGCGGTGAGGGGGGGGGCAATCAGCCCCAGCATTTT. The chain links TRBV6-5 to TRBJ1-5; perhaps TRBD1 as D (6 bases). The germline CDR1 and CDR2 sequences are MNHEY and SVGAGI. The V end was cut by 8 bases, the J end by 2 bases, with 13 bases between. The CDR3 is 14 residues long.

V usage is TRBV11-2 and J usage is TRBJ2-4, with 8 bases lining up with TRBD2. Germline V gene lookup returns CDR1 SGHAT and CDR2 FQNNGV. V was pared by 5 bases and J by 3 bases, with 12 bases of the junction left unmatched. The CDR3 covers 17 residues. CDR3 amino acids: CASSTSGRGVGKNIQYF. CDR3 bases: TGTGCCAGCAGCACTAGCGGTCGGGGGGTAGGCAAAAACATTCAGTACTTC.

The chain carries TRBV4-1 and TRBJ2-3; 7 bases are shared with TRBD2. This CDR3 is 19 amino acids long. Per germline, CDR1 MGHRA and CDR2 YSYEKL. V lost 0 bases to trimming and J lost 2 bases; unmatched junction nucleotides: 14. CDR3 DNA sequence: TGCGCCAGCAGCCAAGACGAGCAAGTGATAGCGGGCACCACAGATACGCAGTATTTT. Residues: CASSQDEQVIAGTTDTQYF.

This clone has just one count. The chain links TRBV18 to TRBJ1-1; tentatively, D is TRBD1 (5 bases). The CDR3 runs 16 residues. Between the trimmed V and J ends, which lost 1 base and 6 bases, there was a span of 18 bases. Per germline, CDR1 KGHSH and CDR2 LQKENI. CDR3 residues: CASSPRFGALAAEAFF. The DNA of the CDR3 is TGTGCCAGCTCACCACGTTTTGGGGCGCTCGCAGCTGAAGCTTTCTTT.

The CDR3 is CASSRTGGLGNQPQHF. The CDR3 DNA is TGTGCCAGTAGTAGGACAGGGGGGTTAGGCAATCAGCCCCAGCATTTT. The V call is TRBV19, the J call TRBJ1-5; 10 positions match TRBD1. CDR1 and CDR2 (germline): LNHDA, SQIVND (reference sequence). The CDR3 spans 16 residues. V dropped 4 bases and J dropped 2; count of bases not matched to a gene: 5.